The clone carrying this TCR beta chain has ten or more counts. Its matching antigen is unknown. The data are from a study of neurological immune-mediated disorders. The time point denotes: longitudinal time-point 3. The unsorted libraries were prepared from 2 million PBMCs (stored at -80 C). The cDNA was synthesized by 5'RACE incorporating 10-nucleotide random UMIs. Via MiXCR, TCRdb re-called the 5' RACE reads, giving one row per CDR3 protein. The data hold more than 40,000 distinct CDR3 sequences, with 10% to 15% observed a single time. With 2 bases removed from V and 1 base from J, the gap between germline ends came to 13 bases. Germline assignment: CDR1 SGHKS and CDR2 YYEKEE (reference sequence). CDR3 size: 15 residues. Study-level points and caveats: Private repertoires in all groups were suggested by the finding that expanded clones across subjects shared no CDR3 amino acid sequences. Falling below healthy controls, multiple sclerosis showed the least TCR clonal expansion, while HTLV-1-associated myelopathy showed the most.

The clonotype was recovered from a male donor with HTLV-1-associated myelopathy (HAM/TSP). The chain recombines TRBV5-5 with TRBJ2-7, with TRBD1 as a possible D gene (5 bases). The sample was PBMCs. This CDR3 reads CASSFQPGSSYEQYF. The CDR3 nucleotides read TGTGCCAGCAGCTTTCAACCAGGGTCGTCCTACGAGCAGTACTTC.